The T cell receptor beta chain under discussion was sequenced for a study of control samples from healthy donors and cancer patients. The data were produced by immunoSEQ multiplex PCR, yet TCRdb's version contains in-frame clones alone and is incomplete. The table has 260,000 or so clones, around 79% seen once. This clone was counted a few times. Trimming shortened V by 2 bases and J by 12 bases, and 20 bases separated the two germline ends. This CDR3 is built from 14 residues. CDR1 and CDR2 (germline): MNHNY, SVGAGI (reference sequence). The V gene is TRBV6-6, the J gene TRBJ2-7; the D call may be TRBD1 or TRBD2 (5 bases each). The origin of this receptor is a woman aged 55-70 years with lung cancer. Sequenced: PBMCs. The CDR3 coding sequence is TGTGCCAGCAGTTACCAGGGACCTCAGGGCGAGAGGTACTTC. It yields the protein CASSYQGPQGERYF.